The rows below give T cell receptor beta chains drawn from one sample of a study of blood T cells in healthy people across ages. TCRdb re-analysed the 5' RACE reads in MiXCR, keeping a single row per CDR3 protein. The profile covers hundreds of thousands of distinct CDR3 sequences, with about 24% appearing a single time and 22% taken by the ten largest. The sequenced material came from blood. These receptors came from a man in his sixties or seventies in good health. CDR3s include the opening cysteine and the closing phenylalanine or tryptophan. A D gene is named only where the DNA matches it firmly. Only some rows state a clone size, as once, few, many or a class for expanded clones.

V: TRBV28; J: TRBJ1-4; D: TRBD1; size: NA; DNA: TGTGCCAGCAGAATGGACAGGGGGCTTGAAAAACTGTTTTTT; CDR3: CASRMDRGLEKLFF
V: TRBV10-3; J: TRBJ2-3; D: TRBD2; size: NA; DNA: TGTGCCATCAGGCCGGGACTAGCGGGGGGGCTTTTTTTATCAGATACGCAGTATTTT; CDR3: CAIRPGLAGGLFLSDTQYF
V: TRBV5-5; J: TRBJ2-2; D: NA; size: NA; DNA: TGTGCCAGCAGCTTGAGCCTGGGGGGTAAGACCGGGGAGCTGTTTTTT; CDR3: CASSLSLGGKTGELFF
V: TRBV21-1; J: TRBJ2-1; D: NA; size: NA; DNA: TGTGCCAGCAGCAAATTAAGGACTAGCGGGATACTAGCGGGTGGTTGTGATGAGCAGTTCTTC; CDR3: CASSKLRTSGILAGGCDEQFF
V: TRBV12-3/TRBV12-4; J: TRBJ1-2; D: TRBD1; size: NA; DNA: TGTGCCAGCAGTTTAGACAGGGGGCAGAACACCTTC; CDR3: CASSLDRGQNTF
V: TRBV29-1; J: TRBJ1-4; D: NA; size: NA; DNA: TGCAGCGGGGGGTGGACAGAATCCGAAAAACTGTTTTTT; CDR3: CSGGWTESEKLFF
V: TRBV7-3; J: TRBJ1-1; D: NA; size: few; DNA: TGTGCCAGCAGCTTAACTCGGGGAACGAAGACTGAAGCTTTCTTT; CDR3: CASSLTRGTKTEAFF
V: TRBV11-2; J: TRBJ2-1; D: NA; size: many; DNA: TGTGCCAGCAGCTTAGTACGGGGTCCCTACAATGAGCAGTTCTTC; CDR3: CASSLVRGPYNEQFF
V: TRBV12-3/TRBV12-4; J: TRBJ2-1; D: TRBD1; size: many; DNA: TGTGCCAGCAGTAGACAGGGGTCCTACAATGAGCAGTTCTTC; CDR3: CASSRQGSYNEQFF
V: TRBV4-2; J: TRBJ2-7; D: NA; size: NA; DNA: TGTGCCAGCAGCCAAGATAGGGGGGGAAACTACGAGCAGTACTTC; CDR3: CASSQDRGGNYEQYF
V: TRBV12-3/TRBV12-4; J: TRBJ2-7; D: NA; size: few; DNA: TGTGCCAGCAGTTTTACCCAGGGTGTACAGGGGCAGTACTTC; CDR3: CASSFTQGVQGQYF
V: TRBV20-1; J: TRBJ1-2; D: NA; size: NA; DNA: TGCAGTACCACAGGGAGGAACTATGGCTACACCTTC; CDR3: CSTTGRNYGYTF
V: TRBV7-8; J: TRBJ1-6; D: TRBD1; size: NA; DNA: TGTGCCAGCAGCCCTGGGGGTGCCGGGACAGGGTATTCACCCCTCCACTTT; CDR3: CASSPGGAGTGYSPLHF
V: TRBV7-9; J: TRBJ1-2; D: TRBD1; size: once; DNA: TGTGCCAGCAGCGCGCAGGTAGAGGGACAGGGAGGTGGCTACACCTTC; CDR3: CASSAQVEGQGGGYTF
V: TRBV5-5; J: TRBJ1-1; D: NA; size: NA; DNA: TGTGCCAGCAGCCCCGCCCAGGACAGAATCAACGAAGCTTTCTTT; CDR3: CASSPAQDRINEAFF
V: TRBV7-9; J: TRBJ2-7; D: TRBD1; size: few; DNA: TGTGCCAGCAGCCCGGACAGGGGCTCACCCGAGCAGTACTTC; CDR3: CASSPDRGSPEQYF
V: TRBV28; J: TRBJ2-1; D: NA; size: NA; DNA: TGTGCCAGCAGACCGGGCTTGTATGAGCAGTTCTTC; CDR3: CASRPGLYEQFF
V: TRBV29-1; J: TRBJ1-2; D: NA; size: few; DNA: TGCAGCGCCCAGTTTCCAGGGAACTATGGCTACACCTTC; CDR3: CSAQFPGNYGYTF
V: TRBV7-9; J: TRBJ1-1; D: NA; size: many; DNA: TGTGCCAGCAGCAGAGGACATCAGAACACTGAAGCTTTCTTT; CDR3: CASSRGHQNTEAFF
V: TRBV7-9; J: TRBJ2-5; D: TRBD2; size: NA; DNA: TGTGCCAGCAGCTTAGTCCCGTGGGACTACCGCCAAGAGACCCAGTACTTC; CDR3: CASSLVPWDYRQETQYF
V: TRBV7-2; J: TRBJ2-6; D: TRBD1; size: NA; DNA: TGTGCCAGCAAATCGGGACAGGGGCTCTCTGGGGCCAACGTCCTGACTTTC; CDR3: CASKSGQGLSGANVLTF
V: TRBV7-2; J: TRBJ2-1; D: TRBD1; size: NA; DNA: TGTGCCAGCAGCTTAGCGTGGACAGGGTCCCATGAGCAGTTCTTC; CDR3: CASSLAWTGSHEQFF
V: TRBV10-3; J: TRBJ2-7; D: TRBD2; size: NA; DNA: TGTGCCATCAGCGTAAATTCGGGACTAGCACTCGAGCAGTACTTC; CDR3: CAISVNSGLALEQYF
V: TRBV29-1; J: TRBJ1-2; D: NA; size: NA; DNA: TGCAGCGTTCGCGATCTATATGGCTACACCTTC; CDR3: CSVRDLYGYTF
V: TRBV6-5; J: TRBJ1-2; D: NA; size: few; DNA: TGTGCCAGCAGGCAGACAGATTATGGCTACACCTTC; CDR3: CASRQTDYGYTF
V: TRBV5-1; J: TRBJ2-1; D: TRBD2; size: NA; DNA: TGCGCCAGCAGCTTGGTTCCCAGCGGGAAGGTCAATGAGCAGTTCTTC; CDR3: CASSLVPSGKVNEQFF
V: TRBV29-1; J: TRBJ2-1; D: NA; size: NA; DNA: TGCAGCGTTAAGAAAAATGAGCAGTTCTTC; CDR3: CSVKKNEQFF
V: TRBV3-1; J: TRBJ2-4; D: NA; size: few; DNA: TGTGCCAGCAGCCAAGTGGGGTTACAGACTTTC; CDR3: CASSQVGLQTF
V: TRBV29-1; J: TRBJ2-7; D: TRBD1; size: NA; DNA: TGCAGCGTATGGACGGGACAGGTGTCCTACGAACAGTACTTC; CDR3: CSVWTGQVSYEQYF
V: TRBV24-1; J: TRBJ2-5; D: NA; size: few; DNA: TGTGCCACCAGTGATTCTGTCGGCAGGAGAACGGAGACCCAGTACTTC; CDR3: CATSDSVGRRTETQYF
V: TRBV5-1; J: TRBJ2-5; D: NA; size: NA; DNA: TGCGCCAGCAGCTACGGGACGCACGGGGAGACCCAGTACTTC; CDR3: CASSYGTHGETQYF
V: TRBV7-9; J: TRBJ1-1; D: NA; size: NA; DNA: TGTGCCAGCAGCATCGGAGCTGAAGCTTTCTTT; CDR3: CASSIGAEAFF
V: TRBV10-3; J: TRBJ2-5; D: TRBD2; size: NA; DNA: TGTGCCATCAGTGACCCATCCGGGGGGACCCGAAGGACCCAGTACTTC; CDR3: CAISDPSGGTRRTQYF
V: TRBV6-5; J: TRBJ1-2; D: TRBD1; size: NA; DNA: TGTGCCAGCAGTTACACCGCGGGACAGAATGGCTACACCTTC; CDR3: CASSYTAGQNGYTF
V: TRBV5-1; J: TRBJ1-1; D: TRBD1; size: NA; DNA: TGCGCCAGCAGCCTACTAACAGGGGACACTGAAGCTGTCTTT; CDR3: CASSLLTGDTEAVF
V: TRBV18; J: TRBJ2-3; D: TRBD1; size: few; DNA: TGTGCCAGCTCACCGGGACAGGGCGGTCGTGGTACGCAGTATTTT; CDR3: CASSPGQGGRGTQYF
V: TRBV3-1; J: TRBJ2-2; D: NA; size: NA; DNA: TGTGCCAGCAGCCAAGGGAGGGGCGTGGAGCTGTTTTTT; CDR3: CASSQGRGVELFF
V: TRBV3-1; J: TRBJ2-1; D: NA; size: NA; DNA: TGTGCCAGCAGCCGAATCGACAGCCCCTCCTACAATGAGCAGTTCTTC; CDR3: CASSRIDSPSYNEQFF
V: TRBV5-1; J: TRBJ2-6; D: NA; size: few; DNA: TGCGCCAGCAGGACCTTCTCTGGGGCCAACGTCCTGACTTTC; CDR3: CASRTFSGANVLTF
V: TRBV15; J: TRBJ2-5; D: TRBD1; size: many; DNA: TGTGCCACCAGCAAGACAGGGGAGACCCAGTACTTC; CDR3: CATSKTGETQYF
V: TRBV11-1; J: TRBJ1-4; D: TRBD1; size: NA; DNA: TGTGCCAGCAGCCTACCGGGACAGGGGGATGAAAAACTGTTTTTT; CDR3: CASSLPGQGDEKLFF
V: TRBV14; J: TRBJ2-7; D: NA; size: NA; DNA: TGTGCCAGCAGCCACAGCCGCGGCTACGAGCAGTACTTC; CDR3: CASSHSRGYEQYF
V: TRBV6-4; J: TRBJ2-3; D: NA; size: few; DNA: TGTGCCAGCAGCGAACTTAAGATACTGGATACGCAGTATTTT; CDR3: CASSELKILDTQYF
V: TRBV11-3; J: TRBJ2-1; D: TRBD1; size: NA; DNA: TGTGCCAGCAGCCCCGAAGGACAGGGGGTCAGCTACAATGAGCAGTTCTTC; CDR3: CASSPEGQGVSYNEQFF
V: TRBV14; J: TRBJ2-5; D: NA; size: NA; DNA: TGTGCCAGCAGCCAGAGGATCCAGAAAGAGACCCAGTACTTC; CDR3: CASSQRIQKETQYF
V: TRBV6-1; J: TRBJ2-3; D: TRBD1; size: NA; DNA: TGTGCCAGCAAGGGACAGGGATACTCCATTGGTACGCAGTATTTT; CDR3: CASKGQGYSIGTQYF
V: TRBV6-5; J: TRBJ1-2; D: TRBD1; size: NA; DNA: TGTGCCAGCAGGGATCCGACAGGGACCTATGGCTACACCTTC; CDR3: CASRDPTGTYGYTF
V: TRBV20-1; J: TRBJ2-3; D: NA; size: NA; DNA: TGCAGTGCTAGAGATACTGCGGGAACTACGCAGTATTTT; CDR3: CSARDTAGTTQYF
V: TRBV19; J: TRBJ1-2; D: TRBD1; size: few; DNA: TGTGCCAGTAGTATTACACAGGGGGCGAGCTATGGCTACACCTTC; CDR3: CASSITQGASYGYTF
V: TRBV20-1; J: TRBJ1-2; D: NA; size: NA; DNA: TGCAGTGCTAGAGATCTCACGGGAACGGACACCTTC; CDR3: CSARDLTGTDTF
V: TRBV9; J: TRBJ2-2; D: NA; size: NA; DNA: TGTGCCAGCAGCGCCACTAAGAGAGCGAACACCGGGGAGCTGTTTTTT; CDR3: CASSATKRANTGELFF
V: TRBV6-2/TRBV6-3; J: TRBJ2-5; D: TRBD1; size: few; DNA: TGTGCCAGCAGTTCTCGGGACAGGACTCAAGAGACCCAGTACTTC; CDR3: CASSSRDRTQETQYF
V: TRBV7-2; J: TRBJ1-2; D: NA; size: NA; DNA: TGTGCCAGCAGCTTACTGGTGGGAGAGGGTGGCTACACCTTC; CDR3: CASSLLVGEGGYTF
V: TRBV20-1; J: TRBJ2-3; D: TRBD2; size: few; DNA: TGCAGTGCGTTGAGGGAGGGCCACACAGATACGCAGTATTTT; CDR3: CSALREGHTDTQYF
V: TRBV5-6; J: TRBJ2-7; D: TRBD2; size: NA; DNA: TGTGCCAGCAGCGTAGGGTCGGGGGGGCCTTCGGACTTC; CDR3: CASSVGSGGPSDF
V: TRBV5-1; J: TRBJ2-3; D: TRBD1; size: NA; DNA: TGCGCCAGCAGCTCGGACAGGATCACAGATACGCAGTATTTT; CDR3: CASSSDRITDTQYF
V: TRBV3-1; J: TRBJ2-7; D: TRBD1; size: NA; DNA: TGTGCCAGCAGCCAAGTGACAGGGGTCGGCGAGCAGTACTTC; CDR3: CASSQVTGVGEQYF
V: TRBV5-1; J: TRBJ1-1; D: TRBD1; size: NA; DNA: TGCGCCAGCAGCACTACAGGGGAGGGAGCTTTCTTT; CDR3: CASSTTGEGAFF
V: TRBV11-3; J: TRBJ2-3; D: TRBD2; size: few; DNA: TGTGCCAGCAGCTTAGAGGCGGGAGGCCCAGATACGCAGTATTTT; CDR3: CASSLEAGGPDTQYF
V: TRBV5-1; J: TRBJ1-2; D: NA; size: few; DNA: TGCGCCAGCAGCAACCGGGACATCTATGGCTACACCTTC; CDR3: CASSNRDIYGYTF